These 20 T cell receptor beta chains came from one sample sequenced in a study of shared clonotypes between healthy human individuals. The method was immunoSEQ multiplex PCR; TCRdb's version includes in-frame clones alone and lacks a portion of them. The sample includes hundreds of thousands of clones, roughly 84% of them seen just once. The specimen was memory CD8+ T cells sorted from blood. Specified subset: CD45RO+ cells pooled with CCR7-negative TemRA cells. Receptor source: a man in his late teens or twenties in good health.

This clone was observed at least ten times. This sample includes further DNA sequences coding for the same CDR3. Written as DNA, the CDR3 is TGTGCCAGCAATGGAGACTCCTACGAGCAGTACTTC. Amino acids: CASNGDSYEQYF. The chain uses TRBV6-1 and TRBJ2-7; D not certain. Trimming removed 7 bases from V and 0 bases from J, with 7 bases in between. This CDR3 has 12 residues. CDR1 and CDR2 (germline): MNHNS, SASEGT.

This chain connects TRBV19 to TRBJ2-7, with D perhaps TRBD1 or TRBD2 (5 bases each). This CDR3 comprises 13 residues. The germline gives CDR1 LNHDA, CDR2 SQIVND (reference sequence). The V end was cut by 3 bases, the J end by 2 bases, with 8 bases between. The CDR3, as DNA: TGTGCCAGTAGTATGGGACCCCCCTACGAGCAGTACTTC. This encodes CASSMGPPYEQYF. Full variable domain (outside the CDR3, taken from reference TRBV19 and TRBJ2-7): DGGITQSPKYLFRKEGQNVTLSCEQNLNHDAMYWYRQDPGQGLRLIYYSQIVNDFQKGDIAEGYSVSREKKESFPLTVTSAQKNPTAFYLCASSMGPPYEQYFGPGTRLTVT.

The rearrangement joins TRBV5-6 to TRBJ2-7; the match to TRBD2 covers 8 bases. This CDR3 is built from 16 residues. Per germline, CDR1 SGHDT and CDR2 YYEEEE. The V and J ends lost 4 bases and 6 bases, in that order; junction bases with no gene match: 15. CDR3 amino acids: CASSLSGRWDGGEQYF. CDR3 nucleotides: TGTGCCAGCAGCCTGAGCGGGAGATGGGACGGAGGCGAGCAGTACTTC.

The chain joins TRBV4-3 to TRBJ1-4, with D tentatively TRBD1 (6 bases). CDR1 is LGHNA, CDR2 YSLEER, per germline. The CDR3 spans 18 residues. V was clipped by 0 bases and J by 12 bases, with 26 bases between them. In nucleotides, the CDR3 is TGCGCCAGCAGCCAAGATCTGGTAACGCCAGGGGCGGGAGTGGAACTGTTTTTT. Translation gives CASSQDLVTPGAGVELFF.

In its sample, this clone was seen once. V usage is TRBV7-9 and J usage is TRBJ2-5, with D hard to call. Germline V gene data show CDR1 as SEHNR and CDR2 as FQNEAQ (reference sequence). Deletions cut 4 bases from V and 5 bases from J, with 14 bases between. The CDR3 has 14 amino acids. CDR3 bases: TGTGCCAGCAGCTCTCCGGGTCCTTACGAGACCCAGTACTTC. Its translation is CASSSPGPYETQYF.

The rearrangement uses TRBV28 and TRBJ2-7; D remains ambiguous. This CDR3 region has 17 residues. CDR1 and CDR2 (germline): MDHEN, SYDVKM. V was pared by 4 bases and J by 3 bases, with 22 bases between. CDR3 loop: CASSSTYLRVPYYEQYF. The CDR3 DNA is TGTGCCAGCAGTTCGACGTATCTCCGGGTCCCCTACTACGAGCAGTACTTC.

The J gene is TRBJ1-1, the V gene TRBV19; TRBD1 might be the D (5 bases). The CDR3 is 13 residues long. Germline assignment: CDR1 LNHDA and CDR2 SQIVND (reference sequence). Trimming took 6 bases from V and 6 from J, leaving 14 bases between them. The CDR3 is CASRVAWGSEAFF. The CDR3 DNA reads TGTGCCAGTAGAGTAGCCTGGGGCTCTGAAGCTTTCTTT.

Details on this clone: The sample contains more than one DNA sequence encoding this CDR3. This chain links TRBV6-5 with TRBJ1-1; D is uncertain. This CDR3 region has 13 residues. V was cut by 6 bases and J by 5 bases, with 13 bases left in between. Germline V gene lookup returns CDR1 MNHEY and CDR2 SVGAGI. This CDR3 is CASRRRGDTEAFF. The CDR3 DNA reads as TGTGCCAGCAGAAGACGTGGGGATACTGAAGCTTTCTTT.

The chain has TRBV6-5 and TRBJ2-7; 8 positions match TRBD1. The CDR3 sequence is 16 residues long. Germline CDR1 reads MNHEY; CDR2 reads SVGAGI. The V and J ends lost 0 bases and 7 bases, in that order; junction bases with no gene match: 11. The CDR3 DNA sequence: TGTGCCAGCAGTTACTCGTCGGGACAGGTTGCATTAGAGCAGTACTTC. The encoded protein is CASSYSSGQVALEQYF.

V is TRBV5-1 and J is TRBJ2-7; 10 nucleotides align to TRBD2. From germline, CDR1 is SGHRS and CDR2 YFSETQ. This CDR3 is 15 amino acids long. V dropped 1 base and J dropped 0; count of bases not matched to a gene: 1. CDR3 loop: CASSLTSGDSYEQYF. The CDR3 region has the DNA TGCGCCAGCAGCTTGACTAGCGGGGACTCCTACGAGCAGTACTTC.

This clone was seen ten or more times. The chain links TRBV6-4 to TRBJ2-5, with D unresolved. This CDR3 is 13 amino acids long. V lost 5 bases and J 4 bases, leaving 11 bases between the germline ends. Germline V gives CDR1 MRHNA, CDR2 SNTAGT. The CDR3 loop is CASSSIITETQYF. CDR3 bases: TGTGCCAGCAGTTCAATCATAACAGAGACCCAGTACTTC.

The CDR3 region is CASSFQVRNTEAFF. The CDR3, as DNA: TGCGCCAGCAGCTTTCAGGTGAGGAACACTGAAGCTTTCTTT. The chain uses TRBV5-1 and TRBJ1-1; no clear D. CDR3 size: 14 residues. V lost 2 bases and J 1 base, leaving 9 bases between the germline ends. Germline CDR1 is SGHRS and CDR2 is YFSETQ.

This chain uses TRBV6-5 with TRBJ2-3; 7 nucleotides agree with TRBD1. From germline, CDR1 is MNHEY and CDR2 SVGAGI. J was trimmed by 4 bases and V by 7 bases; bases with no gene match: 8. The CDR3 covers 14 residues. CDR3: CASNTSGGPDTQYF. CDR3 nucleotide sequence: TGTGCCAGCAACACTTCAGGGGGACCAGATACGCAGTATTTT.

The rearrangement joins TRBV2 to TRBJ2-3, with 7 bases identical to TRBD2. The CDR3 covers 16 residues. CDR1 and CDR2 (germline): SNHLY, FYNNEI. The trim removed 9 bases at V and 0 bases at J, leaving 12 bases unmatched. The CDR3 DNA reads TGTGCCAGAGCGATCCCTAGCGGTGCTAGCACAGATACGCAGTATTTT. This translates into CARAIPSGASTDTQYF.

The chain employs TRBV5-4 and TRBJ2-3; possible D gene TRBD2, 7 bases. V was cut by 6 bases and J by 5 bases, with 19 bases left in between. This CDR3 has 15 residues. Germline values: CDR1 SGHNT, CDR2 YYREEE (reference sequence). DNA of the CDR3: TGTGCCAGCACCCGCGGGGGCCTCAGAGAAGATACGCAGTATTTT. Translating it yields CASTRGGLREDTQYF.

The chain carries TRBV9 and TRBJ2-7; 9 bases line up with TRBD1. V shed 7 bases and J 5 bases; nucleotides not matched to a gene: 7. Germline values: CDR1 SGDLS, CDR2 YYNGEE. This CDR3 comprises 13 residues. The CDR3 spells CASGGTGYNEQYF. The CDR3 bases are TGTGCCAGCGGTGGGACAGGGTATAACGAGCAGTACTTC.

This clone occurred a few times. The V gene is TRBV6-5, the J gene TRBJ2-3; TRBD2 is a possible D gene (6 bases). Germline loops: CDR1 MNHEY, CDR2 SVGAGI. The ends were cut back, 0 bases at V and 2 bases at J, with 12 bases in the middle. The CDR3 consists of 16 residues. The CDR3 loop is CASSYSSGGTTDTQYF. Written as DNA, the CDR3 is TGTGCCAGCAGTTACTCTTCCGGGGGAACCACAGATACGCAGTATTTT.

The sample holds a few counts of this clone. The chain employs TRBV5-8 and TRBJ1-2, with TRBD1 matching over 12 bases. J was trimmed by 4 bases and V by 0 bases; bases with no gene match: 4. The CDR3 totals 16 residues. The germline gives CDR1 SGHTS, CDR2 YDEGEE. The CDR3 DNA reads as TGTGCCAGCAGCTTGGCTGGGACAGGGGGCTTCTATGGCTACACCTTC. Translation gives CASSLAGTGGFYGYTF.

The chain uses TRBV7-9 and TRBJ2-7; no reliable D call. V shed 4 bases and J shed 3 bases, with 10 bases lying between them. The CDR3 is made up of 13 amino acids. CDR1 and CDR2 from the germline V gene are SEHNR and FQNEAQ (reference sequence). CDR3 protein: CASSSVELYEQYF. CDR3 nucleotides: TGTGCCAGCAGCTCGGTAGAGCTCTACGAGCAGTACTTC.

This chain uses TRBV6-5 with TRBJ2-1; 7 nucleotides align to TRBD2. Losses at the gene ends were 8 bases for V and 2 bases for J; bases not matched to a gene: 9. CDR3 length: 15 amino acids. The germline CDR1 and CDR2 sequences are MNHEY and SVGAGI. The DNA of the CDR3 is TGTGCCAGCGGCTTGAGCCTAGCGGCCTACAATGAGCAGTTCTTC. This encodes CASGLSLAAYNEQFF.